A single T cell receptor beta chain is shown here with its context. Its cognate antigen is unknown. The sample is drawn from a study of shared clonotypes between healthy human individuals. General study findings and limits: Generally, estimated richness proved larger in naive subsets than it did in memory subsets.

Germline V gives CDR1 GTSNPN, CDR2 SVGIG (reference sequence). The germline V and J ends were trimmed by 6 bases and 2 bases, with 8 bases remaining between them. CDR3 length equals 13 residues. TCRdb's table, derived via immunoSEQ multiplex PCR, lists solely in-frame clones and lacks some. There are 2 million to 2.5 million clones in the sample; around 93% occur only once, and around 0.35% lies in the top ten. This receptor was identified in a man between 18 and 29 years old in good health. Some clones in this sample may be carry-over from other donors' samples. The sequencing sample was made of naive CD4+ T cells from PBMCs. The sample's subset: CD45RA+ positively selected. The J gene is TRBJ2-6, the V gene TRBV30; no firm D call. The CDR3 nucleotides read TGTGCCTGTAGTTGGGCTGGGGCCAACGTCCTGACTTTC. Its protein is CACSWAGANVLTF.